This TCR beta chain was recovered during a study of cytomegalovirus exposure and HLA in healthy donors. This CDR3 is 14 amino acids long. Losses at the gene ends were 4 bases for V and 4 bases for J; bases not matched to a gene: 4. Germline V gene sequence: CDR1 MNHEY, CDR2 SMNVEV (reference sequence). Amplification used 60 Vbeta primers and 13 Jbeta primers. Sequencing used immunoSEQ multiplex PCR; TCRdb keeps in-frame clones, though not all of them. Among about 130,000 clones listed, about four fifths were seen once. The chain combines TRBV27 with TRBJ1-5; TRBD1 agrees at 7 bases. The sample comprised PBMCs. This clonotype originated in a man aged 25 to 40 in good health. CDR3 loop: CASSSGGWNQPQHF. CDR3 DNA sequence: TGTGCCAGCAGTTCAGGGGGGTGGAATCAGCCCCAGCATTTT.